This T cell receptor (beta chain) came from a study of blood T cell repertoires in COVID-19. Overall study: Some COVID-19 samples were acute and others convalescent; all came from the United States, Italy and Spain. PBMCs, B-cell-depleted T cells, or T cells provided the cDNA or gDNA that made up the material.

Here immunoSEQ multiplex PCR was the method, and the copy in TCRdb shows in-frame clones only, minus some. There are 150,000 to 180,000 clones in the sample; 76% occur only once, and 3.7% lies in the top ten. Trimming removed 1 base from V and 2 bases from J, with 14 bases in between. Germline CDR1 is MNHEY and CDR2 is SVGEGT. The CDR3 length is 16 residues. The chain employs TRBV6-2 or TRBV6-3 and TRBJ1-1; D unclear. Material: peripheral blood. The receptor comes from a woman older than 75 with acute or convalescent COVID-19. The CDR3 spells CASSYYPGNGNTEAFF. The DNA of the CDR3 is TGTGCCAGCAGTTACTACCCGGGGAACGGCAACACTGAAGCTTTCTTT.